This T cell receptor beta chain was captured by sequencing in a study of regulatory T cells in long-lasting Graves disease. About the study: Disease was considered persistent Graves' disease after over 5 years of antithyroid drugs (with positive TSH receptor antibodies). Study-level results: Persistent patients shared more public clonotypes (fewer than 3,000) than newly diagnosed patients (roughly 960).

This CDR3 is built from 13 residues. Trimming stripped 10 bases from V and 0 bases from J, with 10 bases between. CDR1 is MDHEN, CDR2 SYDVKM, per germline. Building of the TCR beta libraries involved iRepertoire HTBI primers and Arm-PCR of CDR3 regions. Original data processing: Sample data revealed fewer than 70 TRBV and over twelve TRBJ segments. One entry per CDR3 protein, called by TCRdb with MiXCR from the multiplex PCR reads. None of the V and J calls come from the authors' own analysis; TCRdb made them. The sample shows a few hundred thousand distinct CDR3 sequences, about a quarter of them seen only once. As for time point: persistent/refractory GD, antithyroid drugs over 5 years with positive TRAb. Isolated PBMC RNA provided the starting material for the TCR library. Worth noting for this clonotype: Its specificity is not known.

The source of this sequence is a female donor with Graves disease. The sample consisted of peripheral blood mononuclear cells (PBMCs), taken when the disease was refractory, from a patient treated with antithyroid drugs. The gene calls are TRBV28 and TRBJ1-5; TRBD1 is a possible D gene (5 bases). CDR3 region: CATQGISNQPQHF. DNA of the CDR3: TGTGCCACGCAGGGAATTAGCAATCAGCCCCAGCATTTT.